This TCR beta chain was sequenced during a study of beta chain features in type 1 diabetes. Study details: On cell yields, gender and age, patients and healthy donors were similar. Notes on the study in general: Diminished insertions and augmented deletions at VDJ junctions characterized type 1 diabetes patients. Within the patient group, naive, central memory and Treg TCRB repertoires appeared more similar to each other than within healthy donors. Shorter TCRB CDR3s, moderately but significantly so, were found in Type 1 diabetes patients in all four CD4+ subsets.

All of the sorted populations showed purity greater than 98%. The entirety of the isolated RNA underwent reverse transcription, so expressed TCRB transcripts were sequenced. TCRdb's table, derived via immunoSEQ multiplex PCR, lists solely in-frame clones and lacks some. The sample carries 130,000 or so clones, approximately 10% recorded once. Germline V lookup: CDR1 MGHDK, CDR2 SYGVNS. The germline V and J ends were trimmed by 4 bases and 1 base, with 13 bases remaining between them. The CDR3 totals 15 residues. Points on this clone: Its antigen is unidentified.

This clonotype was sampled from a man younger than 40 with type 1 diabetes. Sequencing was performed on central memory CD4+ T cells from blood. The chain joins TRBV25-1 to TRBJ1-1; weak D call: TRBD1 (5 bases). The CDR3 DNA follows: TGTGCCAGCAGTGCCCCGGGACTCAAGAACACTGAAGCTTTCTTT. Its translation is CASSAPGLKNTEAFF.